A single sample gave rise to the 19 T cell receptor beta chains below, sequenced in a study of early T cells in non-severe SARS-CoV-2 infection (TCRdb year 2021). Library preparation employed 5' RACE. The reads were generated on a NextSeq 500. The raw public data were reprocessed by TCRdb itself: fastp quality trimming at Q25, MiXCR clonotype calling, in-frame beta chains only. Rows are unified per CDR3 protein, each entry keeping the most common DNA and genes. The sample table holds 95,000 to 110,000 distinct CDR3 sequences, of which around 10% were seen once. The ten most abundant clones make up 7.6% of the sample. Specimen: whole blood. Every receptor here comes from an adult who was a healthcare worker with PCR-confirmed SARS-CoV-2 infection or an uninfected control (not recorded which).

This clonotype showed up many times. The J gene is TRBJ2-2, the V gene TRBV18; tentative D call: TRBD2 (5 bases). Trimming shortened V by 5 bases and J by 6 bases, and 13 bases separated the two germline ends. The CDR3 is 14 residues long. In germline, CDR1 is KGHSH, CDR2 LQKENI. CDR3 residues: CASSATLAPGELFF. CDR3 in DNA: TGTGCCAGCTCAGCGACCCTAGCACCCGGGGAGCTGTTTTTT.

This chain connects TRBV12-3 or TRBV12-4 to TRBJ2-1, with D unresolved. V gave up 7 bases and J gave up 6 bases, with 16 bases separating them. The CDR3 consists of 14 residues. The CDR3 region is CASTTISTTNEQFF. CDR3 DNA sequence: TGTGCCAGCACTACCATTAGCACTACCAATGAGCAGTTCTTC.

The V call is TRBV12-3 or TRBV12-4, the J call TRBJ1-2; the D gene is possibly TRBD1 (6 bases). The CDR3 consists of 14 residues. Trimming took off 4 bases at V and 1 base at J, with 10 bases between the two ends. The CDR3 sequence is CASSSGQRNYGYTF. The CDR3 DNA reads TGTGCCAGCAGTTCCGGACAGCGTAACTATGGCTACACCTTC.

This clonotype was counted only a few times. This chain links TRBV7-6 with TRBJ2-1; possibly TRBD1 or TRBD2 for D (6 bases each). In germline, CDR1 is SGHVS, CDR2 FNYEAQ. Trimming cost V 1 base and J 9 bases, with 7 bases left between them. This CDR3 contains 12 residues. The CDR3 DNA is TGTGCCAGCAGCTTAGAGGGGGGTGAGCAGTTCTTC. It yields the protein CASSLEGGEQFF. Looking up the rest from reference TRBV7-6 and TRBJ2-1 gives the full variable domain: GAGVSQSPRYKVTKRGQDVALRCDPISGHVSLYWYRQALGQGPEFLTYFNYEAQQDKSGLPNDRFSAERPEGSISTLTIQRTEQRDSAMYRCASSLEGGEQFFGPGTRLTVL.

This clonotype showed up just a few times. V and J are TRBV4-3 and TRBJ2-2; 8 nucleotides align to TRBD2. With 0 bases clipped from V and 7 bases from J, the junction kept 4 bases outside the gene matches. The CDR3 covers 15 residues. Germline values: CDR1 LGHNA, CDR2 YSLEER. CDR3: CASSQEAGDLGELFF. Here the CDR3 DNA reads TGCGCCAGCAGCCAAGAAGCGGGAGATCTCGGGGAGCTGTTTTTT.

The chain uses TRBV6-6 and TRBJ1-6; TRBD1 might be the D (5 bases). The V gene's germline CDR1 is MNHNY and CDR2 SVGAGI (reference sequence). V gave up 3 bases and J gave up 10 bases, with 19 bases separating them. The CDR3 runs to 16 residues. CDR3 DNA sequence: TGTGCCAGCAGTTATAACCCCATGGCATGGGGGTCACCCCTCCACTTT. Translating gives CASSYNPMAWGSPLHF.

This clonotype has a single count. The chain employs TRBV4-1 and TRBJ2-4; tentatively, D is TRBD2 (6 bases). This CDR3 region has 16 residues. Trimming removed 3 bases at V and 8 bases at J, with 20 bases between. Germline lookup yields CDR1 MGHRA and CDR2 YSYEKL. CDR3: CASSQEPGSWKDIQYF. CDR3 nucleotide sequence: TGCGCCAGCAGCCAGGAACCCGGGAGTTGGAAAGACATTCAGTACTTC.

This clonotype showed up many times. The CDR3 DNA reads TGTGCCAGCAGCGGGCGCGCCGGTAGCGGGAGTTTCTCCGGGGAGCTGTTTTTT. Encoded protein: CASSGRAGSGSFSGELFF. This chain links TRBV9 with TRBJ2-2; TRBD2 matches 9 bases. Per the germline V gene, CDR1 is SGDLS and CDR2 is YYNGEE. CDR3 length: 18 amino acids. The ends lost 3 bases at V and 6 bases at J; junction bases unmatched: 15.

The sample holds many counts of this clonotype. This chain links TRBV20-1 with TRBJ1-1; 9 nucleotides match TRBD1. Germline-derived CDR1 and CDR2 are DFQATT and SNEGSKA (reference sequence). V dropped 1 base and J dropped 5; count of bases not matched to a gene: 8. There are 15 residues in the CDR3. The CDR3 is CSARATGGGGTEAFF. CDR3 nucleotides: TGCAGTGCTAGAGCGACAGGGGGAGGAGGGACTGAAGCTTTCTTT.

This clonotype turned up a few times. V gene TRBV25-1 combines with J gene TRBJ2-7; no clear D gene. Deletions cut 1 base from V and 6 bases from J, with 4 bases between. The CDR3 runs 11 residues. Per germline, CDR1 MGHDK and CDR2 SYGVNS. CDR3 region: CASSELGEQYF. For the CDR3, the DNA is TGTGCCAGCAGTGAATTAGGCGAGCAGTACTTC.

This clonotype came up many times. The rearrangement links TRBV6-5 to TRBJ2-1, with 8 nucleotides matching TRBD2. The CDR3 loop spans 16 amino acids. The J segment lost 8 bases and the V segment lost 5 bases, leaving 14 bases of the junction unmatched. CDR1 and CDR2 (germline): MNHEY, SVGAGI. The CDR3 region is CASSAGGGLPPHEQFF. Written as DNA, the CDR3 is TGTGCCAGCAGTGCCGGGGGGGGACTCCCACCCCATGAGCAGTTCTTC.

The chain links TRBV20-1 to TRBJ2-5; TRBD1 is a possible D gene (5 bases). The V gene lost 4 bases and the J gene lost 4 bases, with 16 bases spanning the gap. The germline V gene encodes CDR1 DFQATT and CDR2 SNEGSKA (reference sequence). There are 14 residues in the CDR3. CDR3 nucleotides: TGCAGTGCTACAGAGACAGAGGATTTAGAGACCCAGTACTTC. This encodes CSATETEDLETQYF.

This clonotype has a handful of counts. V is TRBV7-6 and J is TRBJ2-3, with D perhaps TRBD1 or TRBD2 (6 bases each). Germline V gives CDR1 SGHVS, CDR2 FNYEAQ. The CDR3 covers 15 residues. The V end lost 2 bases, the J end lost 8 bases, and 17 bases lay between the germline ends. CDR3 sequence: CASSLYSGGGGTQYF. In nucleotides, the CDR3 is TGTGCCAGCAGCTTATACTCCGGGGGCGGAGGTACGCAGTATTTT.

This clonotype was picked up a small number of times. The chain has TRBV6-6 and TRBJ2-1, with D perhaps assigned TRBD1 or TRBD2 (5 bases each). The germline gives CDR1 MNHNY, CDR2 SVGAGI (reference sequence). This CDR3 spans 13 amino acids. V was pared by 4 bases and J by 7 bases, with 11 bases between. The CDR3 sequence: CASSLGDGNEQFF. The CDR3 nucleotides are TGTGCCAGCAGTTTAGGGGACGGGAATGAGCAGTTCTTC.

The chain recombines TRBV27 with TRBJ1-6; D uncertain. The CDR3 totals 15 residues. With 3 bases removed from V and 13 bases from J, the gap between germline ends came to 19 bases. Looked up from germline, CDR1 is MNHEY and CDR2 is SMNVEV (reference sequence). The CDR3 nucleotides read TGTGCCAGCAGTTTGGGCGACACGCCGTATAATCCCCTCCACTTT. Its translation is CASSLGDTPYNPLHF.

The chain carries TRBV19 and TRBJ2-5; 11 bases agree with TRBD2. V was pared by 3 bases and J by 1 base, with 1 base of the junction left unmatched. Germline CDR1 and CDR2: LNHDA and SQIVND (reference sequence). The CDR3 has 15 amino acids. CDR3: CASSMGLAVQETQYF. The CDR3, as DNA: TGTGCCAGTAGTATGGGACTAGCGGTCCAAGAGACCCAGTACTTC.

This clonotype was detected a few times. The rearrangement joins TRBV10-3 to TRBJ2-1; 8 nucleotides agree with TRBD1. V dropped 8 bases and J dropped 0; count of bases not matched to a gene: 12. Germline V gives CDR1 ENHRY, CDR2 SYGVKD. The CDR3 is made up of 17 amino acids. This CDR3 reads CAIGEETGVSSYNEQFF. The CDR3 nucleotides are TGTGCCATCGGCGAAGAGACAGGGGTCAGCTCCTACAATGAGCAGTTCTTC.

Notes on this clonotype: A much larger clone is a single base away; this may be a read error. The V and J genes are TRBV7-9 and TRBJ2-7, with D uncertain. V lost 2 bases and J lost 6, with 11 bases in between. The CDR3 is 13 residues long. The germline gives CDR1 SEHNR, CDR2 FQNEAQ (reference sequence). The CDR3 DNA reads TGTGCCAGCAGCTTATCCACATACTGCGAGCAGTACTTC. Translated: CASSLSTYCEQYF.

In this sample, this clonotype turned up a few times. This rearrangement joins TRBV3-1 to TRBJ1-3; tentatively, D is TRBD1 (5 bases). V was cut by 4 bases and J by 2 bases, with 9 bases left in between. Looked up from germline, CDR1 is LGHDT and CDR2 is YNNKEL (reference sequence). This CDR3 has 14 residues. The CDR3 DNA reads TGTGCCAGCAGCCGGGGGGGAGCTGGAAACACCATATATTTT. Translation: CASSRGGAGNTIYF.